Each of the 14 T cell receptor beta chains below was sequenced from the same sample in a study of blood T cell repertoires in COVID-19. Sequencing used immunoSEQ multiplex PCR; TCRdb keeps in-frame clones, though not all of them. The profile covers under 40,000 clones, with 90% to 95% appearing a single time and approximately 3.7% taken by the ten largest. The sample taken for sequencing was peripheral blood. The receptor set was obtained from a human donor with active COVID-19. The donor label of this sample is uncertain.

V is TRBV5-8 and J is TRBJ1-5, with D possibly TRBD1 on 5 matching bases. The germline CDR1 and CDR2 sequences are SGHTS and YDEGEE. V lost 1 base and J lost 3, with 11 bases in between. This CDR3 has 15 amino acids. The CDR3 DNA sequence: TGTGCCAGCAGCTTGTCTCGGGGACTCAATCAGCCCCAGCATTTT. Protein sequence: CASSLSRGLNQPQHF.

V usage is TRBV6-2 or TRBV6-3 and J usage is TRBJ2-3; no clear D. This CDR3 region has 16 residues. V dropped 0 bases and J dropped 0 bases, with 10 bases sitting between them. Germline loops: CDR1 MNHEY, CDR2 SVGEGT. The CDR3 protein is CASSYSAGASTDTQYF. In DNA form, the CDR3 reads TGTGCCAGCAGTTACTCGGCTGGAGCTAGCACAGATACGCAGTATTTT.

This chain uses TRBV4-1 with TRBJ2-5; 9 nucleotides match TRBD1. Trimming removed 1 base from V and 2 bases from J; junction bases left unmatched: 5. Germline V gene lookup returns CDR1 MGHRA and CDR2 YSYEKL. The CDR3 is 16 residues long. Here the CDR3 DNA reads TGCGCCAGCAGCCAAGGAGTGGGACAGGGACAAGAGACCCAGTACTTC. Translated, it gives CASSQGVGQGQETQYF.

The rearrangement links TRBV5-4 to TRBJ2-7; 9 bases agree with TRBD2. CDR1 is SGHNT, CDR2 YYREEE, per germline (reference sequence). V gave up 1 base and J gave up 6 bases; unmatched junction bases: 8. This CDR3 spans 15 amino acids. The CDR3 protein is CASSLSLGLAGEQYF. In DNA, the CDR3 is TGTGCCAGCAGCTTGTCACTGGGACTAGCTGGCGAGCAGTACTTC.

The chain carries TRBV6-1 and TRBJ1-4; unclear D gene. The CDR3 sequence is 15 residues long. The V and J ends lost 3 bases and 5 bases respectively, with 13 bases between them. CDR1 is MNHNS, CDR2 SASEGT, per germline. CDR3 sequence (DNA): TGTGCCAGCAGTGATGGCTTTCTCGGGAATGAAAAACTGTTTTTT. It codes for CASSDGFLGNEKLFF.

The genes are TRBV5-1 and TRBJ2-2; D is unresolved. The V end was cut by 1 base, the J end by 4 bases, with 14 bases between. The CDR3 runs 16 residues. Germline V gene sequence: CDR1 SGHRS, CDR2 YFSETQ. The CDR3: CASSLSSAVSTGELFF. The CDR3 region has the DNA TGCGCCAGCAGCTTGTCGTCCGCCGTGAGCACCGGGGAGCTGTTTTTT. The variable domain in full, completed from reference TRBV5-1 and TRBJ2-2, reads KAGVTQTPRYLIKTRGQQVTLSCSPISGHRSVSWYQQTPGQGLQFLFEYFSETQRNKGNFPGRFSGRQFSNSRSEMNVSTLELGDSALYLCASSLSSAVSTGELFFGEGSRLTVL.

This clone was recorded only once. The rearrangement uses TRBV6-2 or TRBV6-3 and TRBJ1-2; no firm D call. Germline V gene sequence: CDR1 MNHEY, CDR2 SVGEGT. V was trimmed by 0 bases and J by 7 bases, leaving 12 bases between them. The CDR3 loop spans 14 amino acids. CDR3 nucleotides: TGTGCCAGCAGTTACTCGAACCGGGGAGGTGGCTACACCTTC. Its translation: CASSYSNRGGGYTF.

The chain recombines TRBV3-1 (or the pseudogene TRBV3-2) with TRBJ1-1, with unresolved D. Deletions cut 1 base from V and 1 base from J, with 7 bases between. Germline loops: CDR1 LGHDT, CDR2 YNNKEL (reference sequence). CDR3 length: 14 residues. The chain's CDR3 is CASSQGQPNTEAFF. The CDR3 coding sequence is TGTGCCAGCAGCCAAGGACAACCGAACACTGAAGCTTTCTTT.

The chain combines TRBV5-1 with TRBJ2-3; possibly TRBD1 for D (5 bases). From germline, CDR1 is SGHRS and CDR2 YFSETQ. The CDR3 length is 13 residues. Trimming cost V 0 bases and J 6 bases, with 8 bases left between them. This CDR3 is CASSLEGSDTQYF. The DNA for the CDR3 is TGCGCCAGCAGCTTGGAGGGGTCGGATACGCAGTATTTT.

This clone appeared once. The rearrangement uses TRBV6-1 and TRBJ2-1; D possibly corresponds to TRBD2 (6 bases). CDR1 is MNHNS, CDR2 SASEGT, per germline. The CDR3 extends over 16 amino acids. V was clipped by 2 bases and J by 3 bases, with 14 bases between them. The CDR3 nucleotides are TGTGCCAGCAGTGAATGGGTCGGGGGTGGCTACAATGAGCAGTTCTTC. Amino acid sequence: CASSEWVGGGYNEQFF.

Remarks on this clone: One junction end does not reproduce the germline sequence, and a read error may be involved. CDR3 coding DNA: TGCAGCGTTGAAGGAGGGCGGGGCCTGGTGGACTTC. This codes for CSVEGGRGLVDF. The V gene is TRBV29-1, the J gene TRBJ2-7; D possibly corresponds to TRBD2 (6 bases). From germline, CDR1 is SQVTM and CDR2 ANQGSEA. This CDR3 is 12 amino acids long.

This clone was found once. The rearrangement links TRBV28 to TRBJ1-5; D might be TRBD1 (5 bases). The CDR3 length is 15 residues. Germline CDR1 and CDR2: MDHEN and SYDVKM. Trimming shortened V by 2 bases and J by 3 bases, and 11 bases separated the two germline ends. The CDR3 DNA is TGTGCCAGCAGTTTACGGTCAGGGTCCAATCAGCCCCAGCATTTT. Its translation is CASSLRSGSNQPQHF.

The chain carries TRBV4-1 and TRBJ1-5; D possibly corresponds to TRBD1 (5 bases). V lost 6 bases and J 6 bases, leaving 21 bases between the germline ends. The CDR3 has 16 amino acids. Germline V gives CDR1 MGHRA, CDR2 YSYEKL. This CDR3 is CASSHMGQGLSQPQHF. The CDR3 coding sequence is TGCGCCAGCAGTCACATGGGGCAGGGACTGAGTCAGCCCCAGCATTTT.

This chain connects TRBV10-1 to TRBJ1-1, with D perhaps matching TRBD1 (5 bases). This CDR3 comprises 16 residues. V lost 5 bases and J lost 0, with 16 bases in between. The germline CDR1 and CDR2 sequences are WNHNN and SYGVQD (reference sequence). CDR3 loop: CASSPGGDSLNTEAFF. CDR3 nucleotides: TGCGCCAGCAGTCCGGGCGGAGACAGTTTGAACACTGAAGCTTTCTTT.